This T cell receptor (beta chain) was retrieved from a study of immune characterization of retroperitoneal liposarcoma. The CDR3 is made up of 16 amino acids. The V gene lost 5 bases and the J gene lost 4 bases, with 20 bases spanning the gap. The germline gives CDR1 MNHNS, CDR2 SASEGT. TCRdb recomputed calls from the PCR reads with MiXCR, one row per CDR3 protein. This table holds some 10,000 distinct CDR3 sequences, approximately 24% found once. This sequence was found in a male donor with retroperitoneal liposarcoma. Input material: blood. The chain uses TRBV6-1 and TRBJ2-5, with TRBD2 as a possible D gene (6 bases). CDR3 bases: TGTGCCAGCAGTCCGCCTTCGGGGGAAGGGACAGAGACCCAGTACTTC. Protein product: CASSPPSGEGTETQYF.